A selection of T cell receptor beta chains follows, all from one sample in a study of neurological immune-mediated disorders. TCRdb re-analysed the 5' RACE reads in MiXCR, keeping a single row per CDR3 protein. The sample consists of about 70,000 distinct CDR3 sequences, roughly 4.4% of them appearing once. Sequenced material: PBMCs. Source of these receptors: a woman aged 70 to 79 with multiple sclerosis. Both conserved end residues are part of each CDR3. The D gene is left open where the match is weak. Only part of the rows carry a size: once, few, many, or a class if the clone is expanded.

>TRBD1|TRBV5-1|few|TRBJ2-2
TGCGCCAGCAGCCCCGGAGACAGGGTTCGAAACACCGGGGAGCTGTTTTTT
CASSPGDRVRNTGELFF
>TRBD2|TRBV20-1|few|TRBJ2-1
TGCAGTGTAAGAGCGGGAGATGAGCAGTTCTTC
CSVRAGDEQFF
>.|TRBV27|.|TRBJ2-5
TGTGCCAGCAGTTTAACGAGTCTCGACCTGGAGACCCAGTACTTC
CASSLTSLDLETQYF
>TRBD2|TRBV5-5|many|TRBJ2-3
TGTGCCAGCAGCTCCGGACTAGCGGGAGTGACAGATACGCAGTATTTT
CASSSGLAGVTDTQYF
>.|TRBV27|many|TRBJ2-1
TGTGCCAGCAGTTTGGAGCGGGCTTACAATGAGCAGTTCTTC
CASSLERAYNEQFF
>.|TRBV7-2|many|TRBJ2-5
TGTGCCAGCAGCAAGGCACAGGGTGGAAGGGAGACCCAGTACTTC
CASSKAQGGRETQYF
>TRBD2|TRBV20-1|many|TRBJ2-7
TGCAGTGCTGCGGGACTAGCGGATGCCTACGAGCAGTACTTC
CSAAGLADAYEQYF
>.|TRBV12-3/TRBV12-4|many|TRBJ2-2
TGTGCCAGCAGTCTAGGGGGAGGGTCGCCCGGGGAGCTGTTTTTT
CASSLGGGSPGELFF
>.|TRBV14|few|TRBJ2-3
TGTGCCAGCAGCCAGGGTTTGGAAAGCACAGATACGCAGTATTTT
CASSQGLESTDTQYF
>.|TRBV7-9|.|TRBJ2-7
TGTGCCAGCAGCTTATTAGGACCAAGCGAGCAGTACTTC
CASSLLGPSEQYF
>.|TRBV6-2/TRBV6-3|few|TRBJ2-5
TGTGCCAGCAGGGGAACAGTACAAGAGACCCAGTACTTC
CASRGTVQETQYF
>TRBD1|TRBV10-2|many|TRBJ1-5
TGCGCCAGCAGTGGGGGACAGGGGAATCAGCCCCAGCATTTT
CASSGGQGNQPQHF
>.|TRBV5-1|few|TRBJ2-5
TGCGCCAGCAGCTTGGGACAGATCCAAGAGACCCAGTACTTC
CASSLGQIQETQYF
>TRBD1|TRBV4-3|many|TRBJ1-4
TGCGCCAGCAGCCAGGACAGGGCGAATGAAAAACTGTTTTTT
CASSQDRANEKLFF
>.|TRBV5-1|many|TRBJ1-2
TGCGCCAGCAGCTCCACGACTGGTGGATATGGCTACACCTTC
CASSSTTGGYGYTF
>.|TRBV20-1|.|TRBJ1-2
TGCAGTGCTACCCTAAGGACCGAAGGGGGCTACACCTTC
CSATLRTEGGYTF
>TRBD1|TRBV7-9|few|TRBJ1-4
TGTGCCAGCAGCCTGCAGCGGGACAGCCCTGAAAAACTGTTTTTT
CASSLQRDSPEKLFF
>.|TRBV9|many|TRBJ1-6
TGTGCCAGCAGCGTAACTGCCGACGGTCGCAGTTCACCCCTCCACTTT
CASSVTADGRSSPLHF
>.|TRBV6-5|many|TRBJ1-1
TGTGCCAGCAGTTACTCTCGAGCCTCGAACACTGAAGCTTTCTTT
CASSYSRASNTEAFF
>.|TRBV6-2/TRBV6-3|many|TRBJ1-6
TGTGCCAGCAGAGCCGTACCTCGACAGACTTCACCCCTCCACTTT
CASRAVPRQTSPLHF